The 26 T cell receptor beta chains below all came from one sample that was sequenced in a study of T cell clones after liver transplantation. Assay: immunoSEQ multiplex PCR; the TCRdb copy retains only in-frame clones and omits some. The sample holds tens of thousands of clones, about 80% seen once. The sequences come from CD4+ T cells from blood, collected 12 months after liver transplant. The receptors stem from a human patient who received a liver transplant. Certain T cells may be donor cells from the graft.

This rearrangement joins TRBV4-3 to TRBJ1-2; 8 bases are a match to TRBD1. Germline CDR1 is LGHNA and CDR2 is YSLEER. This CDR3 is 17 amino acids long. The J segment lost 6 bases and the V segment lost 8 bases, leaving 20 bases of the junction unmatched. Here the CDR3 DNA reads TGCGCCAGCGGCTCTTTGGGAGGTGCAGGGGGCGTTAATGGCTACACCTTC. Amino acids: CASGSLGGAGGVNGYTF.

The chain carries TRBV5-4 and TRBJ1-1; D is undetermined. Germline V gene lookup returns CDR1 SGHNT and CDR2 YYREEE (reference sequence). V lost 1 base, J lost 2 bases, and 12 bases lay in between. The CDR3 totals 15 residues. The CDR3 loop reads CASSLLAWGNTEAFF. CDR3 nucleotide sequence: TGTGCCAGCAGCTTGTTAGCATGGGGTAACACTGAAGCTTTCTTT.

This clone was seen more than once but under ten times. The chain is built from TRBV15 and TRBJ2-3; D possibly matches TRBD1 or TRBD2 (5 bases each). CDR1 is LNHNV, CDR2 YYDKDF, per germline (reference sequence). The V end was cut by 1 base, the J end by 2 bases, with 10 bases between. The CDR3 spans 15 residues. Written as DNA, the CDR3 is TGTGCCACCAGCAGAGTTCGGGGCCCCACAGATACGCAGTATTTT. Translated, it gives CATSRVRGPTDTQYF.

This clone was seen a handful of times. The CDR3 region is CASSDGRAQLFF. DNA of the CDR3: TGTGCCAGCAGTGATGGAAGGGCCCAGCTGTTTTTT. The chain recombines TRBV2 with TRBJ2-2; D is uncertain. The V end lost 3 bases, the J end lost 12 bases, and 11 bases lay between the germline ends. The CDR3 totals 12 residues. The V gene's germline CDR1 is SNHLY and CDR2 FYNNEI.

The gene calls are TRBV1 and TRBJ2-7; the table's D call of TRBD2 was not tested on the DNA. TRBV1 is a listed pseudogene. The CDR3 length is 15 residues. Here the CDR3 reads CTSSQTSGFSYEQYF. The CDR3 DNA reads TGCACCAGCAGCCAAACTAGCGGATTCTCCTACGAGCAGTACTTC.

This clone appeared a few times. The CDR3 bases are TGTGCCAGCAGCCCCCACCCGCCGGGACAGGGCGAAAAACTGTTTTTT. Translating it yields CASSPHPPGQGEKLFF. The chain links TRBV7-2 to TRBJ1-4, with 9 positions matching TRBD1. V dropped 5 bases and J dropped 8; count of bases not matched to a gene: 12. The germline CDR1 and CDR2 sequences are SGHTA and FQGNSA. CDR3 size: 16 residues.

This rearrangement joins TRBV30 to TRBJ2-3, with D tentatively TRBD1 or TRBD2 (5 bases each). Trimming took off 0 bases at V and 0 bases at J, with 7 bases between the two ends. The CDR3 is 14 amino acids. Germline V lookup: CDR1 GTSNPN, CDR2 SVGIG (reference sequence). The CDR3 reads CAWSVRGSTDTQYF. The DNA for the CDR3 is TGTGCCTGGAGTGTGAGGGGAAGCACAGATACGCAGTATTTT.

The chain joins TRBV6-5 to TRBJ1-2; D is perhaps TRBD1 (5 bases). Germline V CDR1 and CDR2: MNHEY, SVGAGI. V was trimmed by 6 bases and J by 1 base, leaving 9 bases between them. The CDR3 spans 13 residues. The CDR3 spells CASSLRDNYGYTF. In DNA, the CDR3 is TGTGCCAGCAGCCTCAGGGATAACTATGGCTACACCTTC.

This chain joins TRBV7-3 and TRBJ2-1; weak D call: TRBD1 (5 bases). The CDR3 is 13 amino acids. The V end was cut by 2 bases, the J end by 7 bases, with 9 bases between. CDR1 is SGHTA, CDR2 FQGTGA, per germline. The CDR3 DNA reads TGTGCCAGCAGCTTATTGGGGCTTAATGAGCAGTTCTTC. It is translated as CASSLLGLNEQFF.

The genes are TRBV5-1 and TRBJ2-1, with 9 nucleotides matching TRBD2. Losses at the gene ends were 4 bases for V and 5 bases for J; bases not matched to a gene: 10. The CDR3 contains 16 residues. CDR1 and CDR2 (germline): SGHRS, YFSETQ. CDR3 protein: CASSLTIAGGNNEQFF. The DNA of the CDR3 is TGCGCCAGCAGCCTCACAATCGCGGGAGGGAACAATGAGCAGTTCTTC.

This chain links TRBV9 with TRBJ2-3; D tentatively fits TRBD1 or TRBD2 (6 bases each). The CDR3 totals 16 residues. The V end lost 2 bases, the J end lost 5 bases, and 18 bases lay between the germline ends. CDR1 is SGDLS, CDR2 YYNGEE, per germline. The CDR3 is CASSVGGLAMGDTQYF. CDR3 DNA: TGTGCCAGCAGCGTTGGGGGGCTAGCTATGGGAGATACGCAGTATTTT.

V gene TRBV28 combines with J gene TRBJ2-3; 12 bases fit TRBD2. V gave up 7 bases and J gave up 2 bases; unmatched junction bases: 7. This CDR3 is built from 16 residues. Germline V lookup: CDR1 MDHEN, CDR2 SYDVKM. The CDR3 spells CASTTLAGGLTDTQYF. CDR3 nucleotides: TGTGCCAGCACCACACTAGCGGGAGGACTCACAGATACGCAGTATTTT.

The chain uses TRBV29-1 and TRBJ2-7; D is perhaps TRBD1 or TRBD2 (6 bases each). V was pared by 4 bases and J by 5 bases, with 15 bases between. Germline CDR1 and CDR2: SQVTM and ANQGSEA. The CDR3 is made up of 13 amino acids. DNA for the CDR3: TGCAGCGTTGTTCGGGGGCTGGGGAACGAGCAGTACTTC. Translation gives CSVVRGLGNEQYF.

The chain is built from TRBV28 and TRBJ1-1; tentatively, D is TRBD1 (5 bases). CDR3 length: 15 amino acids. Germline V gene lookup returns CDR1 MDHEN and CDR2 SYDVKM. The germline V and J ends were trimmed by 5 bases and 5 bases, with 18 bases remaining between them. CDR3 protein: CASSQPQGVRTEAFF. In DNA, the CDR3 is TGTGCCAGCAGTCAGCCCCAGGGAGTTCGAACTGAAGCTTTCTTT.

The gene calls are TRBV5-1 and TRBJ2-7, with TRBD2 identical over 11 bases. Germline V lookup: CDR1 SGHRS, CDR2 YFSETQ. V lost 2 bases, J lost 0 bases, and 1 base stayed unmatched. This CDR3 is 15 amino acids long. In nucleotides, the CDR3 is TGCGCCAGCAGCTTTACTAGCGGGAGCTCCTACGAGCAGTACTTC. This sequence encodes CASSFTSGSSYEQYF.

The chain employs TRBV4-1 and TRBJ2-7; 10 nucleotides match TRBD2. CDR3 length: 16 residues. V gave up 0 bases and J gave up 3 bases; unmatched junction bases: 5. Germline V lookup: CDR1 MGHRA, CDR2 YSYEKL. This CDR3 is CASSQEKREGVYEQYF. DNA for the CDR3: TGCGCCAGCAGCCAAGAGAAGCGGGAGGGCGTCTACGAGCAGTACTTC.

The rearrangement uses TRBV19 and TRBJ2-2; D gene ambiguous. Germline CDR1 reads LNHDA; CDR2 reads SQIVND (reference sequence). CDR3 length equals 13 residues. Trimming took 4 bases from V and 0 from J, leaving 3 bases between them. The CDR3 protein is CASSNANTGELFF. Written as DNA, the CDR3 is TGTGCCAGTAGTAATGCGAACACCGGGGAGCTGTTTTTT.

The chain joins TRBV7-6 to TRBJ2-3; unclear D gene. This CDR3 is 15 amino acids long. V was trimmed by 5 bases and J by 0 bases, leaving 12 bases between them. Germline-derived CDR1 and CDR2 are SGHVS and FNYEAQ. This CDR3 is CASSPRRSSTDTQYF. In DNA form, the CDR3 reads TGTGCCAGCAGCCCGCGGCGGAGTAGCACAGATACGCAGTATTTT.

The V gene is TRBV9, the J gene TRBJ2-7; D tentatively reads TRBD1 or TRBD2 (5 bases each). The V end lost 4 bases, the J end lost 3 bases, and 14 bases lay between the germline ends. The CDR3 spans 14 residues. Germline assignment: CDR1 SGDLS and CDR2 YYNGEE. CDR3 in DNA: TGTGCCAGCAGCCCTCCGGGACCAAACTACGAGCAGTACTTC. As protein: CASSPPGPNYEQYF.

The CDR3 bases are TGTGCCAGTAAGGAACGCGGGCCAAGCACAGATACGCAGTATTTT. Its protein product is CASKERGPSTDTQYF. V and J are TRBV19 and TRBJ2-3; D perhaps matches TRBD2 (5 bases). CDR1 is LNHDA and CDR2 is SQIVND in the germline V gene (reference sequence). Trimming stripped 7 bases from V and 0 bases from J, with 14 bases between. The CDR3 loop spans 15 amino acids.

This chain joins TRBV6-6 and TRBJ2-1; 8 nucleotides align to TRBD2. The CDR3 extends over 16 amino acids. The V gene end was trimmed by 1 base and the J gene end by 4 bases; junction bases not matched to a gene: 6. CDR1 MNHNY and CDR2 SVGAGI come from the germline V gene (reference sequence). The CDR3 nucleotides are TGTGCCAGCAGTTACTTTGCTAGCGGGTTATACAATGAGCAGTTCTTC. As protein: CASSYFASGLYNEQFF.

The chain uses TRBV7-3 and TRBJ2-7, with 7 bases aligning to TRBD2. The germline V gene encodes CDR1 SGHTA and CDR2 FQGTGA. The trim removed 10 bases at V and 4 bases at J, leaving 13 bases unmatched. The CDR3 is 14 amino acids. CDR3 coding DNA: TGTGCCAATTACTCTAGCGGCTCCAAGTACGAGCAGTACTTC. Protein product: CANYSSGSKYEQYF.

V is TRBV6-6 and J is TRBJ1-1, with no clear D. Germline CDR1 reads MNHNY; CDR2 reads SVGAGI (reference sequence). The CDR3 has 14 residues. The V end was cut by 2 bases, the J end by 6 bases, with 13 bases between. The CDR3 here is CASSYLLPVAEAFF. The CDR3, as DNA: TGTGCCAGCAGTTACCTACTTCCGGTTGCTGAAGCTTTCTTT.

This clone has more than one count but fewer than ten. V and J are TRBV5-1 and TRBJ2-7, with 12 bases fitting TRBD1. After removal of 7 bases from V and 5 bases from J, the junction contained 4 bases not matched to a gene. The germline CDR1 and CDR2 sequences are SGHRS and YFSETQ. This CDR3 has 13 amino acids. The CDR3 protein is CASAGQGADEQYF. The CDR3 DNA sequence: TGCGCCAGCGCGGGACAGGGGGCCGACGAGCAGTACTTC.

The chain carries TRBV6-5 and TRBJ2-1; TRBD1 is a possible D gene (6 bases). Trimming removed 5 bases at V and 4 bases at J, with 15 bases between. CDR3 length: 15 residues. From germline, CDR1 is MNHEY and CDR2 SVGAGI. The DNA for the CDR3 is TGTGCCAGCAGTCCCCCGACAGGAAAGTACAATGAGCAGTTCTTC. Protein sequence: CASSPPTGKYNEQFF.

V is TRBV6-5 and J is TRBJ2-2; tentative D call: TRBD2 (5 bases). CDR3 size: 12 residues. V gave up 8 bases and J gave up 6 bases, with 10 bases separating them. Per the germline V gene, CDR1 is MNHEY and CDR2 is SVGAGI. The CDR3 bases are TGTGCCAGCCGCTTCGGGGCCGGGGAGCTGTTTTTT. It specifies CASRFGAGELFF.